This is a list of T cell receptor beta chains from one sample in a study of shared clonotypes between healthy human individuals. Repertoires were generated with immunoSEQ multiplex PCR, while TCRdb's copy carries only in-frame clones and drops some. The table includes fewer than 1 million clones, about 96% detected once. Sequencing was performed on naive CD8+ T cells sorted from blood. Receptor source: a man between 25 and 39 years old in good health. Both conserved end residues are part of each CDR3. Fields, in order: J gene, D gene, V gene, clone size, CDR3 DNA, CDR3 protein. A D gene is named only where the DNA matches it firmly. Not all rows give a size; the values are once, few, many and, for expanded clones, a class.

>TRBJ1-1|TRBD1|TRBV6-5|-
TGTGCCAGCAGTGGGGACAGGGCGACTGAAGCTTTCTTT
CASSGDRATEAFF
>TRBJ2-7|TRBD2|TRBV7-6|-
TGTGCCAGCAGCCCTCTAATCGGGGGGGTAACCTACGAGCAGTACTTC
CASSPLIGGVTYEQYF
>TRBJ1-4|-|TRBV6-5|-
TGTGCCAGCCGAACGAAAGGGGGACCTAATGAAAAACTGTTTTTT
CASRTKGGPNEKLFF
>TRBJ1-1|-|TRBV4-3|-
TGCGCCAGCAGCCAAGATCGGGGTATCGGCACTGAAGCTTTCTTT
CASSQDRGIGTEAFF
>TRBJ2-3|TRBD2|TRBV11-2|-
TGTGCCAGCAGCTTAGGGCCGGGAGGGCGACATTTTAGCACAGATACGCAGTATTTT
CASSLGPGGRHFSTDTQYF
>TRBJ1-2|-|TRBV9|once
TGTGCCAGCAGCGTAGGGGGGGTAGCCTACACCTTC
CASSVGGVAYTF
>TRBJ2-1|-|TRBV9|-
TGTGCCAGCAGCGTAGCCCTAGCGTCGAGCTCCTACAATGAGCAGTTCTTC
CASSVALASSSYNEQFF
>TRBJ2-1|TRBD2|TRBV11-2|-
TGTGCCAGCAGCCTAGCGGGAGGGTCCTACAATGAGCAGTTCTTC
CASSLAGGSYNEQFF
>TRBJ2-3|TRBD2|TRBV9|-
TGTGCCAGCAGCGGTAGAGGGGGAACTAGCGGGAGTTGGGATACGCAGTATTTT
CASSGRGGTSGSWDTQYF
>TRBJ1-3|TRBD1|TRBV27|-
TGTGCCAGCAGCTCGTCAGGGGGCGCTGGAAACACCATATATTTT
CASSSSGGAGNTIYF
>TRBJ1-2|TRBD1|TRBV4-1|-
TGCGCCAGCAGCCAAGGGCCGACAGGGGCGGCTGGCTACACCTTC
CASSQGPTGAAGYTF
>TRBJ2-7|-|TRBV7-2|-
TGTGCCAGCAGCTTAAGGCAGGGAGACGACGAGCAGTACTTC
CASSLRQGDDEQYF
>TRBJ2-7|TRBD2|TRBV11-2|-
TGTGCCAGCAGCTTAGTATGGCTAGCGGGATCGGACGAGCAGTACTTC
CASSLVWLAGSDEQYF
>TRBJ2-3|TRBD2|TRBV11-2|-
TGTGCCAGCAGCTCCAGCGGGAGCGACACAGATACGCAGTATTTT
CASSSSGSDTDTQYF
>TRBJ1-2|-|TRBV9|-
TGTGCCAGCAGCGGGTCCTTGATTCTGGAGGGGAGTAAGGACACCTTC
CASSGSLILEGSKDTF
>TRBJ2-1|TRBD1|TRBV29-1|-
TGCAGCGTTACCCGACAGGGAGTCGGTGTTAAGCAGTTCTTC
CSVTRQGVGVKQFF
>TRBJ2-3|TRBD2|TRBV2|-
TGTGCCAGCATCCGGTCCCTAGCGGGAGGGACAGATACGCAGTATTTT
CASIRSLAGGTDTQYF
>TRBJ2-7|TRBD2|TRBV6-1|-
TGTGCCAGCAGTGAATTGGGACTAGCGGCCTACGAGCAGTACTTC
CASSELGLAAYEQYF
>TRBJ2-7|-|TRBV10-3|-
TGTGCCATCAGTGAGTCAGCCGTAGGGGTCTACGAGCAGTACTTC
CAISESAVGVYEQYF
>TRBJ2-7|TRBD1|TRBV5-5|-
TGTGCCAGCAGCTTGGGACAGGGAATACCTCAGTACTTC
CASSLGQGIPQYF
>TRBJ2-3|-|TRBV29-1|-
TGCAGCGTTATCGGGGGAAGTGGCACAGATACGCAGTATTTT
CSVIGGSGTDTQYF
>TRBJ2-5|-|TRBV6-5|-
TGTGCCAGCAGTCCCTACCAAAGGGAGACCCAGTACTTC
CASSPYQRETQYF
>TRBJ2-7|-|TRBV6-1|-
TGTGCCAGCAGTGAAGTGGGCTTAGCCTACGAGCAGTACTTC
CASSEVGLAYEQYF
>TRBJ1-1|-|TRBV7-9|-
TGTGCCAGCAGCTCACCGGGGGCTAGGACTGAAGCTTTCTTT
CASSSPGARTEAFF
>TRBJ2-2|-|TRBV9|-
TGTGCCAGCAGCGGGACAGGGGAGCTGTTTTTT
CASSGTGELFF
>TRBJ1-2|-|TRBV7-9|-
TGTGCCAGCAGCTTAGTAGGTGAAACGGATGGCTACACCTTC
CASSLVGETDGYTF
>TRBJ2-5|TRBD2|TRBV15|-
TGTGCCACCAGCAGCGACACCCCAATAGCGGGAGAAGAGACCCAGTACTTC
CATSSDTPIAGEETQYF
>TRBJ2-2|-|TRBV29-1|-
TGCAGCGTTGATACGACCGGCGTACTAGGCAACACCGGGGAGCTGTTTTTT
CSVDTTGVLGNTGELFF
>TRBJ2-1|-|TRBV11-3|-
TGTGCCAGCAGCCCACAGCACGGACGGCAGAATGAGCAGTTCTTC
CASSPQHGRQNEQFF
>TRBJ2-1|TRBD1|TRBV5-4|few
TGTGCCAGCAGCTTGTCCCACAGGGGGCCTAATGAGCAGTTCTTC
CASSLSHRGPNEQFF
>TRBJ2-5|-|TRBV4-1|-
TGCGCCAGCAGCCAAGATGACGTGTCGGAGACCCAGTACTTC
CASSQDDVSETQYF
>TRBJ2-7|TRBD2|TRBV19|-
TGTGCCAGTAGTATGGCGGGAGGAAGTGCCGAGCAGTACTTC
CASSMAGGSAEQYF
>TRBJ2-2|TRBD1|TRBV5-6|once
TGTGCCAGCAGCAGACAGGGAAACACCGGGGAGCTGTTTTTT
CASSRQGNTGELFF